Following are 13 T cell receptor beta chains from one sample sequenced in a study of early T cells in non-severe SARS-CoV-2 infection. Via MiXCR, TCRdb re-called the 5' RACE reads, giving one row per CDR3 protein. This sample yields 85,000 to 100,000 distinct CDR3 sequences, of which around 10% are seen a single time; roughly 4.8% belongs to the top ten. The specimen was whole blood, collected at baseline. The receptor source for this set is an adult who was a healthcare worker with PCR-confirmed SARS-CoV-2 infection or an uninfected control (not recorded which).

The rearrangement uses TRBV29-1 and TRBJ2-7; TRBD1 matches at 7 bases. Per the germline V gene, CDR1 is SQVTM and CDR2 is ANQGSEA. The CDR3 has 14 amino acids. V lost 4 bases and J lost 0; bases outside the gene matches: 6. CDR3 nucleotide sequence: TGCAGCGTTGTTGAGGGGGCGAGCTCCTACGAGCAGTACTTC. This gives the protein CSVVEGASSYEQYF.

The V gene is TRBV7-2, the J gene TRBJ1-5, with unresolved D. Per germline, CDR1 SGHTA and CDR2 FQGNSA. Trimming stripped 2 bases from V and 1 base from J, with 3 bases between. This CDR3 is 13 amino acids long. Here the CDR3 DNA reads TGTGCCAGCAGCTTACAAAGCAATCAGCCCCAGCATTTT. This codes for CASSLQSNQPQHF. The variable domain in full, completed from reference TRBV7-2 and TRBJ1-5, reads GAGVSQSPSNKVTEKGKDVELRCDPISGHTALYWYRQSLGQGLEFLIYFQGNSAPDKSGLPSDRFSAERTGGSVSTLTIQRTQQEDSAVYLCASSLQSNQPQHFGDGTRLSIL.

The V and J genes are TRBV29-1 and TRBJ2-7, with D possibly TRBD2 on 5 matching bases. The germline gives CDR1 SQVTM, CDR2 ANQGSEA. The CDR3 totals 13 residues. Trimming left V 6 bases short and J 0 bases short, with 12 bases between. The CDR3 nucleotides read TGCAGCGTCTCTGCTGAGGGCTCCTACGAGCAGTACTTC. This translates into CSVSAEGSYEQYF.

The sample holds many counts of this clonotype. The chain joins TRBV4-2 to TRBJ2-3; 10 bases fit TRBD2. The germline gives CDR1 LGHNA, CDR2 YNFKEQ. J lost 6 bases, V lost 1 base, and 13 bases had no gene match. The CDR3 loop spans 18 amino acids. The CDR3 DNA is TGTGCCAGCAGCCAAGTTAGCATAGGGTCTAGCGGGGGTGATACGCAGTATTTT. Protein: CASSQVSIGSSGGDTQYF.

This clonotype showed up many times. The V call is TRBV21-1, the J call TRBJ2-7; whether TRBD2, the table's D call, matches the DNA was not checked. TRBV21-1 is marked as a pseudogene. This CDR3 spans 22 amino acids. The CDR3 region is CASSILRASGSSTSSPWGEQYF. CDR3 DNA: TGTGCCAGCAGCATCCTTAGGGCTAGCGGGAGTTCCACGAGCTCACCCTGGGGGGAGCAGTACTTC.

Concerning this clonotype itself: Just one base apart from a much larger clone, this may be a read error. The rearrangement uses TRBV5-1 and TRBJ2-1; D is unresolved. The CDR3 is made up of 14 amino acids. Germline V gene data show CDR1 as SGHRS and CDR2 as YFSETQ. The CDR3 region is CASSLVDADDERFF. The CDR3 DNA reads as TGCGCCAGCAGCTTGGTAGACGCGGATGATGAGCGGTTCTTC. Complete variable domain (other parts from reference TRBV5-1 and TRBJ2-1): KAGVTQTPRYLIKTRGQQVTLSCSPISGHRSVSWYQQTPGQGLQFLFEYFSETQRNKGNFPGRFSGRQFSNSRSEMNVSTLELGDSALYLCASSLVDADDERFFGPGTRLTVL.

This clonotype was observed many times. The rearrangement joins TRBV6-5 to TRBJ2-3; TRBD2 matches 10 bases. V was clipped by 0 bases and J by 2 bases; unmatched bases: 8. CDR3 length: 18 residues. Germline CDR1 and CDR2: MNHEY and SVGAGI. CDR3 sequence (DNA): TGTGCCAGCAGTTACTCCCCCCGAGGGACTAGCGCCACAGATACGCAGTATTTT. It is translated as CASSYSPRGTSATDTQYF.

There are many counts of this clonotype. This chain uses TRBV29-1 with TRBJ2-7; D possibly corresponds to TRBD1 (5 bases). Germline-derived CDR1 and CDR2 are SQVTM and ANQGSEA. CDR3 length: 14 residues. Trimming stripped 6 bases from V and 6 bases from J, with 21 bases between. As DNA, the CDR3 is TGCAGCGTAGGAAGTTCGGACCAGGGCTCCGAGCAGTACTTC. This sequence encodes CSVGSSDQGSEQYF.

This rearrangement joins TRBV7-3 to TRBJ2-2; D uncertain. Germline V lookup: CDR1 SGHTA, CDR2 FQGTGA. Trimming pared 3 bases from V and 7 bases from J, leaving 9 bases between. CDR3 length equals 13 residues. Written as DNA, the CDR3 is TGTGCCAGCAGCTTCGGACGAGGCGGGGAGCTGTTTTTT. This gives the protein CASSFGRGGELFF.

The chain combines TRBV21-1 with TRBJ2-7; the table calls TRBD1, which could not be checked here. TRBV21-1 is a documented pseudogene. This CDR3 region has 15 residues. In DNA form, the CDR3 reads TGTGCCAGCAGCAATTGGGACCGAAGCTCCTACGAGCAGTACTTC. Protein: CASSNWDRSSYEQYF.

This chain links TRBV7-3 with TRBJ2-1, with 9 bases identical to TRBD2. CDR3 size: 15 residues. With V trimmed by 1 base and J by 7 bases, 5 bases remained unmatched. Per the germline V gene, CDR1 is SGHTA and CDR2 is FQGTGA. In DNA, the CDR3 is TGTGCCAGCAGCTTAATGGGCGGGAGGGATAATGAGCAGTTCTTC. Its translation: CASSLMGGRDNEQFF.

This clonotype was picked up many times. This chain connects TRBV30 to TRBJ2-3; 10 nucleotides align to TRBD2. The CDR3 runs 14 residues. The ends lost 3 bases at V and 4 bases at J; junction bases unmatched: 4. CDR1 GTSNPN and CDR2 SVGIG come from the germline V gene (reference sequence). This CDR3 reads CAWRSGGASDTQYF. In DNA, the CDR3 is TGTGCCTGGAGAAGCGGGGGGGCCTCAGATACGCAGTATTTT.

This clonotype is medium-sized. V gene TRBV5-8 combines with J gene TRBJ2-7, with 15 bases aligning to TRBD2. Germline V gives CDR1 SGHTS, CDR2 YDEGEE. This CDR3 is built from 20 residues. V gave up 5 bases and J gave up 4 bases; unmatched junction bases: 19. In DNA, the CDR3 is TGTGCCAGCAGAAGATTCTCGGGACTAGCGGGGGGAATCACCCCATACGAGCAGTACTTC. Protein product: CASRRFSGLAGGITPYEQYF.